This T cell receptor (beta chain) was obtained from a study of regulatory T cells in long-lasting Graves disease (dated by TCRdb to about 2021). About the study as a whole: Persistent Graves' disease was defined as persistently positive TSH receptor autoantibodies together with antithyroid drug treatment for over 5 years. Persistent Graves' disease patients were compared with newly diagnosed Graves' disease patients by peripheral blood TCR sequencing and RNA sequencing. A total of 35 or so samples underwent TCR sequencing: about 13 from persistent and some 20 from newly diagnosed Graves' disease patients. On average, persistent Graves' disease patients in the clinical cohort had been on antithyroid drugs for approximately ten years. The study took place in China and was registered as a clinical trial.

The sample's time point, from its label and the paper: persistent/refractory GD, antithyroid drugs over 5 years with positive TRAb. RNA was extracted from PBMCs in TRIzol for both TCR sequencing and RNA sequencing. The diagnosis of Graves' disease followed American Thyroid Association guidelines. Patients for the study were recruited at an endocrinology department in Xi'an, China. From each patient, around 8.3 milliliters of peripheral blood was collected into an EDTA anticoagulant tube. Ficoll Paque Plus density gradient separation was used to isolate PBMCs, and no further T cell sorting was done. An Agilent 2100 Bioanalyzer and agarose gel were used to assess RNA quality, and a NanoDrop 2000 was used to measure RNA concentration. This clonotype came up a few times. Its antigen is not yet known. Base qualities were left out, and no much larger clone turns up one base away. Paper-wide results and their limitations: More public clonotypes were shared among persistent patients (under 3,000) than among newly diagnosed patients (roughly 960). As a limitation, the authors acknowledged that the small sample size may reduce accuracy. Sequencing and analysis were restricted to the TCR beta chain. Persistent disease showed preferential use of TRBV28, TRBJ1-2 and TRBJ2-5, whereas newly diagnosed disease favored TRBV20-1 and TRBJ2-1. Persistent Graves' disease patients showed lower TCR Shannon entropy and fewer highly expanded clones than newly diagnosed patients, suggesting clonal expansion. The study examined only peripheral blood because the primary lesion, thyroid tissue, could not be accessed.

The CDR3 numbers 13 residues from cysteine through phenylalanine. The sequence is cut down to CDR3 DNA, 39 bases in frame from base 1. For CDR1 and CDR2, the germline V gene lists SQVTM and ANQGSEA. Trimming takes 5 bases from V and 0 bases from J, and the germline ends sit 11 bases apart. The protocol used for the library was multiplex PCR. Sequencing instrument: Illumina HiSeq 4000. CDR3 regions were amplified by Arm-PCR with iRepertoire HTBI primers to construct TCR beta libraries. Gel purification was performed on PCR products prior to sequencing. The study's processing was this. Gene usage analysis of CDR3 amino acid clonotypes relied on the roughly 60 TRBV and 15 or so TRBJ segments identified across samples. COPE and FqMerger were used to merge the filtered high-quality paired reads into contigs. BLAST was used to align contigs to IMGT TRBV, TRBD and TRBJ reference genes, with CDR3 defined following IMGT. Highly expanded clones were defined as clonotypes with a frequency above 0.1%. Repertoire diversity was measured by Shannon entropy, and V-J evenness by the Gini coefficient. A clonotype was considered public if more than one individual shared it. TCRdb passed the public sequencing reads through fastp at Q25 and MiXCR, retaining productive beta sequences. One record per CDR3 amino acid sequence lists the most common genes and DNA. TCRdb's processing, not the authors', yielded these V and J calls. The sample has more than 350,000 distinct CDR3 sequences on record, roughly 21% of them singletons. The ten largest make up roughly an eighth of the sample.

The V gene is TRBV29-1 and the J gene is TRBJ2-7; tentative D gene TRBD2, with 5 bases matching. This TCR was sampled from a female donor with Graves disease. Here the sequenced sample was peripheral blood mononuclear cells (PBMCs), taken when the disease was refractory, from a patient treated with antithyroid drugs. CDR3 region: CSVFTGSSYEQYF. The sequenced DNA is TGCAGCGTTTTCACGGGAAGCTCCTACGAGCAGTACTTC.